This T cell receptor beta chain was profiled in a study of cytomegalovirus exposure and HLA in healthy donors. Study results and limitations: V- and J-gene trimming of TCR beta was linked (in a later analysis) to a missense DCLRE1C variant. Most of the TCR beta V segments (in an earlier analysis) were productive either about 87% or about 30% of the time. Later work found that TCR association rates differed between HLA loci; DRB1 had the most and HLA-C the fewest.

In the PCR, 60 Vbeta and 13 Jbeta primers were used. Clones were sequenced by immunoSEQ multiplex PCR, and TCRdb holds only the in-frame ones, with some missing. Of approximately 38,000 clones in the sample, around 84% were seen once. With respect to this clone: Its matching antigen is unknown.

The source of this sequence is a woman under 30 in good health and CMV-seronegative. Sequenced sample: PBMCs.

CDR3 in DNA: TGTGCCAGCAGTACTATAGCGGGAGGGATCTACGAGCAGTACTTC. As protein: CASSTIAGGIYEQYF. The V call is TRBV28, the J call TRBJ2-7; the match to TRBD2 covers 11 bases. CDR3 length equals 15 residues. Germline CDR1 and CDR2: MDHEN and SYDVKM. V gave up 5 bases and J gave up 3 bases; unmatched junction bases: 6.